This TCR beta chain was captured by sequencing in a study of cytomegalovirus exposure and HLA in healthy donors. Note on this clone: Its antigen remains unknown.

Healthy individuals who donated bone marrow served as the donors. Whole-study findings and limits: Prior analysis indicated that the majority of TCR beta V segments exhibited productivity approximately 87% or approximately 30% of the time.

PCR used 60 Vbeta primers and 13 Jbeta primers. The table came from immunoSEQ multiplex PCR; TCRdb's copy has only in-frame clones and leaves some out. The sample shows around 130,000 clones, roughly 74% of them seen only once. What was sequenced was PBMCs. This sequence originates from a man in his forties or fifties in good health and CMV-seropositive.

The CDR3 DNA reads as TGTGCCAGCAGCCACAGCGGGAGGACGTCCTACAATGAGCAGTTCTTC. It codes for CASSHSGRTSYNEQFF. This chain links TRBV7-9 with TRBJ2-1; TRBD2 aligns across 9 bases. V was clipped by 5 bases and J by 1 base; unmatched bases: 6. This CDR3 has 16 residues. Germline loops: CDR1 SEHNR, CDR2 FQNEAQ (reference sequence).